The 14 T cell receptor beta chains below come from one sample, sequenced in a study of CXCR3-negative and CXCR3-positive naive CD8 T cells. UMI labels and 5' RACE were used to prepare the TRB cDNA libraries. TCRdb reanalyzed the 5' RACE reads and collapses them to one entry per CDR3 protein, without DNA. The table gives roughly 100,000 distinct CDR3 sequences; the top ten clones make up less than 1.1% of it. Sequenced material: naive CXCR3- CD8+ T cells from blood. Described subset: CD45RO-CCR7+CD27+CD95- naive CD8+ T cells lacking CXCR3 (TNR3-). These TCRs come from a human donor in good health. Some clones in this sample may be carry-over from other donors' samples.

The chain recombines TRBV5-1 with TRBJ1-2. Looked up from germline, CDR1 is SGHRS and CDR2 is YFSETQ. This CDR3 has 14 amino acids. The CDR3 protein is CASSLVTGAEGYTF. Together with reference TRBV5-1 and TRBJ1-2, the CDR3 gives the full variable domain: KAGVTQTPRYLIKTRGQQVTLSCSPISGHRSVSWYQQTPGQGLQFLFEYFSETQRNKGNFPGRFSGRQFSNSRSEMNVSTLELGDSALYLCASSLVTGAEGYTFGSGTRLTVV.

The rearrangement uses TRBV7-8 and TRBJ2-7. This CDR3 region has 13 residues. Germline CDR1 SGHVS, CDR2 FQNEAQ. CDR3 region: CASSLGLFLGWYF.

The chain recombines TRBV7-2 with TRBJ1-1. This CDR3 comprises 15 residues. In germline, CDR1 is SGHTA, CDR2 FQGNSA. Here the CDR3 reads CASSPTVAGIDEAFF.

The CDR3 loop reads CASSLIGTGADIQYF. The chain uses TRBV7-9 and TRBJ2-4; the TCRdb call, TRBD1, lacks DNA for checking. This CDR3 is built from 15 residues. CDR1 SEHNR and CDR2 FQNEAQ come from the germline V gene (reference sequence).

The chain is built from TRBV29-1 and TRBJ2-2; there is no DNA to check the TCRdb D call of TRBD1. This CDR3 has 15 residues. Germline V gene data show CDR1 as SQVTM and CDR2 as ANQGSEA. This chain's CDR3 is CSVELGTANTGELFF.

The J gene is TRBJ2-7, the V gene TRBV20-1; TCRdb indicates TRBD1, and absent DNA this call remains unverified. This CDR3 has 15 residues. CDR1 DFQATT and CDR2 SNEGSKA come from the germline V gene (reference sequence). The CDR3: CSASANPGTPYEQYF.

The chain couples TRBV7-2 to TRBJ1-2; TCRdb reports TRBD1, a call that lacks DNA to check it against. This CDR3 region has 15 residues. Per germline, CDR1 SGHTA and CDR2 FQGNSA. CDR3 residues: CASSLGWGQYYGYTF.

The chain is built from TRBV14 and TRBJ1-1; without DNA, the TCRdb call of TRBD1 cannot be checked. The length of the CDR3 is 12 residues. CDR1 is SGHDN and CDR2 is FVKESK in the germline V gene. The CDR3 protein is CASGWGDTEAFF.

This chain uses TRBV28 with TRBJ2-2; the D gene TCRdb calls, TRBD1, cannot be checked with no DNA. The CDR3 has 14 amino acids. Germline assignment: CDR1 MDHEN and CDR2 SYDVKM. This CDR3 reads CASSPRVNTGELFF.

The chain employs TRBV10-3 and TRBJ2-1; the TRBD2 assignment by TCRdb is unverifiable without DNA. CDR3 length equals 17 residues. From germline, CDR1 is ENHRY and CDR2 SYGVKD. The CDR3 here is CAISRTWTSGTYNEQFF.

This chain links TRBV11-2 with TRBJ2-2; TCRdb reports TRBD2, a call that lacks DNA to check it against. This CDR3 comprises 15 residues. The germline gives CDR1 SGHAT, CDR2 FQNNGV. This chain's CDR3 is CASSTWLAGAGELFF.

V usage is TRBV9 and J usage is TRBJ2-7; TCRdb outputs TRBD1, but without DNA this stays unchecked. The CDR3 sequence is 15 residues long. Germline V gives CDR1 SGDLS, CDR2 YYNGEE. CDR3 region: CASSAITGGVDEQYF. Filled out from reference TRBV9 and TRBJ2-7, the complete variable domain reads DSGVTQTPKHLITATGQRVTLRCSPRSGDLSVYWYQQSLDQGLQFLIQYYNGEERAKGNILERFSAQQFPDLHSELNLSSLELGDSALYFCASSAITGGVDEQYFGPGTRLTVT.

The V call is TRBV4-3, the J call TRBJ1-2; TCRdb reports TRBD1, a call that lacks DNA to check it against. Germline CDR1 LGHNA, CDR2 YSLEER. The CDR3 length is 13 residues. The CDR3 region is CASSQTGGYGYTF.

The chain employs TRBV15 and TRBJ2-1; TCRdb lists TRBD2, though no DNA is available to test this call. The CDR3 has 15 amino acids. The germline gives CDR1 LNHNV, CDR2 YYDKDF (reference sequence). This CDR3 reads CATSGETSSYNEQFF.